Following are 20 T cell receptor beta chains from one sample sequenced in a study of human T cells and chemical hapten exposure. This sample's time point: patch test 1, 2 weeks after DPC sensitization. The treatment was: therapeutic diphenylcyclopropenone sensitization with weekly scalp DPC. The authors' total RNA extraction used unfractionated whole blood. MiXCR was run by TCRdb on the RACE reads, yielding one entry per CDR3 protein. The repertoire consists of roughly 34,000 distinct CDR3 sequences, with 6% to 7% occurring once and the leading ten covering roughly 9%. The sequencing used whole blood, collected in connection with sensitization to the hapten diphenylcyclopropenone (DPC). These receptors came from a woman under 40 with alopecia areata. Some clones in this sample may be carry-over from other donors' samples.

At least ten counts were recorded for this clonotype. The chain uses TRBV7-2 and TRBJ1-2; D may be TRBD1 (6 bases). The CDR3 extends over 14 amino acids. With 5 bases removed from V and 0 bases from J, the gap between germline ends came to 10 bases. CDR1 is SGHTA, CDR2 FQGNSA, per germline. CDR3 DNA sequence: TGTGCCAGCAGCGCGGACAGTACTAACTATGGCTACACCTTC. This sequence encodes CASSADSTNYGYTF.

This clonotype was counted many times. CDR3 nucleotides: TGTGCCAGCAGCAGACAGGGGGATACGCAGTATTTT. It yields the protein CASSRQGDTQYF. This chain links TRBV6-2 or TRBV6-3 with TRBJ2-3; 8 bases are shared with TRBD1. Looked up from germline, CDR1 is MNHEY and CDR2 is SVGEGT. The CDR3 has 12 residues. Unmatched junction bases numbered 2, after V lost 6 bases and J lost 6 bases.

This clonotype was counted many times. This chain uses TRBV29-1 with TRBJ1-1; tentative D call: TRBD1 (5 bases). The CDR3 totals 13 residues. The V gene lost 3 bases and the J gene lost 0 bases, with 8 bases spanning the gap. Germline V gives CDR1 SQVTM, CDR2 ANQGSEA. CDR3: CSVETDMNTEAFF. As DNA, the CDR3 is TGCAGCGTTGAGACGGACATGAACACTGAAGCTTTCTTT.

This clonotype was seen at least ten times. The chain recombines TRBV20-1 with TRBJ2-7; D may be TRBD1 (5 bases). The CDR3 contains 11 residues. CDR1 and CDR2 (germline): DFQATT, SNEGSKA (reference sequence). V gave up 6 bases and J gave up 4 bases, with 10 bases separating them. The CDR3 DNA follows: TGCAGTGCGGATGACAGATACGAGCAGTACTTC. It encodes CSADDRYEQYF.

This clonotype was counted many times. The rearrangement uses TRBV2 and TRBJ2-3; D call uncertain. V gave up 0 bases and J gave up 0 bases, with 4 bases separating them. The CDR3 loop spans 14 amino acids. Germline CDR1 is SNHLY and CDR2 is FYNNEI. Written as DNA, the CDR3 is TGTGCCAGCAGTGAAGCACCCAGCACAGATACGCAGTATTTT. Its protein product is CASSEAPSTDTQYF.

Comment on this clonotype: It may be a read error: a sequence one base away is much more abundant. The CDR3, as DNA: TGTGGCAGCAGTTCGCTAACGGGAACCTACGAGCAGTACTTC. Translating it yields CGSSSLTGTYEQYF. J is TRBJ2-7 and V is TRBV12-3 or TRBV12-4; weak D call: TRBD2 (5 bases). CDR3 length equals 14 residues.

This clonotype has at least ten counts. The chain employs TRBV6-1 and TRBJ1-1; D is perhaps TRBD1 (6 bases). There are 16 residues in the CDR3. Germline V CDR1 and CDR2: MNHNS, SASEGT. Trimming removed 4 bases at V and 0 bases at J, with 15 bases between. The CDR3, as DNA: TGTGCCAGCAGTGGTTCGGGACACATCATGAACACTGAAGCTTTCTTT. Translating it yields CASSGSGHIMNTEAFF.

This clonotype was detected only a few times. The V call is TRBV6-6, the J call TRBJ2-5; 15 positions agree with TRBD2. V was pared by 2 bases and J by 4 bases, with 11 bases of the junction left unmatched. Germline assignment: CDR1 MNHNY and CDR2 SVGAGI (reference sequence). The CDR3 contains 19 residues. The CDR3 sequence: CASSYTSGGLAGGAETQYF. Here the CDR3 DNA reads TGTGCCAGCAGTTACACGTCCGGGGGACTAGCGGGGGGAGCAGAGACCCAGTACTTC.

This clonotype was picked up a small number of times. V usage is TRBV28 and J usage is TRBJ2-7, with D unclear. V was clipped by 6 bases and J by 0 bases, with 6 bases between them. Germline CDR1 and CDR2: MDHEN and SYDVKM. There are 12 residues in the CDR3. The DNA of the CDR3 is TGTGCCAGCAGGGCGAGCTCCTACGAGCAGTACTTC. It translates to CASRASSYEQYF.

This clonotype was seen only a few times. The V call is TRBV7-9, the J call TRBJ2-7, with D unresolved. Per germline, CDR1 SEHNR and CDR2 FQNEAQ (reference sequence). Between the trimmed V and J ends, which lost 2 bases and 7 bases, there was a span of 12 bases. The CDR3 has 13 residues. The CDR3 spells CASSLPSSGEQYF. The CDR3 bases are TGTGCCAGCAGCTTACCGTCCTCTGGAGAGCAGTACTTC.

This clonotype occurred a few times. The chain links TRBV7-3 to TRBJ2-3, with 9 bases that match TRBD2. Germline V gene data show CDR1 as SGHTA and CDR2 as FQGTGA. The CDR3 has 16 amino acids. Trimming removed 2 bases from V and 2 bases from J; junction bases left unmatched: 5. The DNA of the CDR3 is TGTGCCAGCAGCTTATTTAGCGGGGGATCCACAGATACGCAGTATTTT. Translation: CASSLFSGGSTDTQYF. The variable domain in full, with the rest retrieved from reference TRBV7-3 and TRBJ2-3, is GAGVSQTPSNKVTEKGKYVELRCDPISGHTALYWYRQSLGQGPEFLIYFQGTGAADDSGLPNDRFFAVRPEGSVSTLKIQRTERGDSAVYLCASSLFSGGSTDTQYFGPGTRLTVL.

This clonotype was counted ten times or more. This rearrangement joins TRBV12-3 or TRBV12-4 to TRBJ1-1; the D gene is possibly TRBD1 (5 bases). This CDR3 comprises 13 residues. Trimming shortened V by 5 bases and J by 1 base, and 8 bases separated the two germline ends. CDR3 nucleotides: TGTGCCAGCAGTAAGGGGAGGAACACTGAAGCTTTCTTT. Its protein product is CASSKGRNTEAFF.

This sequence joins TRBV4-2 and TRBJ2-7, with D possibly matching TRBD2 (6 bases). With 0 bases removed from V and 2 bases from J, the gap between germline ends came to 11 bases. The length of the CDR3 is 15 residues. The germline V gene has CDR1 LGHNA and CDR2 YNFKEQ. The CDR3 DNA reads as TGTGCCAGCAGCCAAGATGCGGGGCTCCCCTACGAGCAGTACTTC. Translated: CASSQDAGLPYEQYF.

This clonotype was seen ten or more times. The chain joins TRBV27 to TRBJ1-1, with TRBD1 identical over 9 bases. Germline V gives CDR1 MNHEY, CDR2 SMNVEV (reference sequence). The CDR3 loop spans 14 amino acids. The trim removed 6 bases at V and 5 bases at J, leaving 7 bases unmatched. The CDR3 region is CASRKQGARTEAFF. The CDR3 coding sequence is TGTGCCAGCAGGAAACAGGGGGCGCGTACTGAAGCTTTCTTT.

The gene calls are TRBV30 and TRBJ2-6; D possibly corresponds to TRBD1 (6 bases). V shed 3 bases and J shed 4 bases, with 28 bases lying between them. The length of the CDR3 is 20 residues. CDR1 GTSNPN and CDR2 SVGIG come from the germline V gene (reference sequence). CDR3 bases: TGTGCCTGGAGGGAGGTTGGGACAACTAAAAAGGGGGTGGGGGCCAACGTCCTGACTTTC. This encodes CAWREVGTTKKGVGANVLTF.

In its sample, this clonotype was seen many times. The chain uses TRBV7-2 and TRBJ2-7; 11 nucleotides line up with TRBD2. The CDR3 contains 14 residues. J gave up 7 bases and V 6 bases, and 8 bases lay outside the gene matches. Germline V gene lookup returns CDR1 SGHTA and CDR2 FQGNSA. The chain's CDR3 is CASRTSGAMGEQYF. In DNA, the CDR3 is TGTGCCAGCAGGACTAGCGGGGCTATGGGGGAGCAGTACTTC.

This clonotype was counted many times. This sequence joins TRBV2 and TRBJ1-4; D unclear. The CDR3 runs 13 residues. Germline assignment: CDR1 SNHLY and CDR2 FYNNEI. V lost 5 bases, J lost 8 bases, and 12 bases lay in between. The CDR3 reads CASSPSPREKLFF. Here the CDR3 DNA reads TGTGCCAGCAGTCCTTCCCCAAGGGAAAAACTGTTTTTT.

There are many counts of this clonotype. CDR3: CASSYDGTGANVLTF. The CDR3 DNA is TGTGCCAGCAGTTATGATGGGACCGGGGCCAACGTCCTGACTTTC. The chain joins TRBV6-2 or TRBV6-3 to TRBJ2-6; possibly TRBD1 or TRBD2 for D (5 bases each). The germline V and J ends were trimmed by 3 bases and 4 bases, with 10 bases remaining between them. CDR3 length: 15 residues. In germline, CDR1 is MNHEY, CDR2 SVGEGT.

The rearrangement links TRBV6-6 to TRBJ2-5; 13 bases are a match to TRBD2. Germline CDR1 reads MNHNY; CDR2 reads SVGAGI (reference sequence). V was clipped by 0 bases and J by 3 bases; unmatched bases: 4. There are 17 residues in the CDR3. CDR3 in amino acids: CASSYSYTSGGEETQYF. For the CDR3, the DNA is TGTGCCAGCAGTTACTCGTATACTAGCGGGGGGGAAGAGACCCAGTACTTC.

This clonotype was recorded many times. This sequence joins TRBV27 and TRBJ2-7; TRBD1 or TRBD2 may be the D gene (5 bases each). Germline V gene lookup returns CDR1 MNHEY and CDR2 SMNVEV (reference sequence). Deletions cut 6 bases from V and 1 base from J, with 13 bases between. This CDR3 is built from 14 residues. The CDR3 DNA is TGTGCCAGCAGCCTGGACGGGACGTCCTACGAGCAGTACTTC. Its translation: CASSLDGTSYEQYF.